The 6 T cell receptor beta chains in this list originate from one sample, sequenced in a study of shared clonotypes between healthy human individuals. Libraries were prepared by immunoSEQ multiplex PCR; TCRdb keeps only in-frame clonotypes and omits some of them. The sample has 950,000 to 1,100,000 clones, about four fifths seen once; the top ten hold more than 0.55%. The material sequenced was memory CD4+ T cells from PBMCs. Subset: CD45RA-negative fraction. Receptors originate from a man aged 18 to 30 in good health. Some clones in this sample may be carry-over from other donors' samples.

The chain has TRBV4-3 and TRBJ2-1, with a possible D match to TRBD2 (5 bases). This CDR3 is built from 15 residues. V dropped 2 bases and J dropped 0 bases, with 8 bases sitting between them. Germline-derived CDR1 and CDR2 are LGHNA and YSLEER. The CDR3 loop is CASSQNRDSYNEQFF. DNA of the CDR3: TGCGCCAGCAGCCAAAACCGGGACTCCTACAATGAGCAGTTCTTC.

This rearrangement joins TRBV2 to TRBJ2-7, with 8 bases matching TRBD1. V dropped 4 bases and J dropped 4; count of bases not matched to a gene: 3. Germline-derived CDR1 and CDR2 are SNHLY and FYNNEI. This CDR3 is built from 13 residues. CDR3 sequence (DNA): TGTGCCAGCAGTGTTAACAGGGGGTACGAGCAGTACTTC. It translates to CASSVNRGYEQYF.

V usage is TRBV7-9 and J usage is TRBJ1-3; a possible D gene is TRBD1 (6 bases). The CDR3 is 17 residues long. Germline-derived CDR1 and CDR2 are SEHNR and FQNEAQ (reference sequence). V was trimmed by 6 bases and J by 0 bases, leaving 18 bases between them. The CDR3: CASSSQGALVSGNTIYF. CDR3 DNA: TGTGCCAGCAGTTCACAGGGAGCGTTGGTCTCTGGAAACACCATATATTTT. Filled out from reference TRBV7-9 and TRBJ1-3, the complete variable domain reads DTGVSQNPRHKITKRGQNVTFRCDPISEHNRLYWYRQTLGQGPEFLTYFQNEAQLEKSRLLSDRFSAERPKGSFSTLEIQRTEQGDSAMYLCASSSQGALVSGNTIYFGEGSWLTVV.

V usage is TRBV7-8 and J usage is TRBJ1-6, with 8 positions matching TRBD1. Per the germline V gene, CDR1 is SGHVS and CDR2 is FQNEAQ. V shed 2 bases, J shed 1 base, and the junction held 1 base outside the gene matches. The CDR3 spans 16 residues. The CDR3 sequence: CASSLRTGSYNSPLHF. The DNA for the CDR3 is TGTGCCAGCAGCTTACGGACAGGGTCCTATAATTCACCCCTCCACTTT. The whole variable domain, remainder taken from reference TRBV7-8 and TRBJ1-6, is GAGVSQSPRYKVAKRGQDVALRCDPISGHVSLFWYQQALGQGPEFLTYFQNEAQLDKSGLPSDRFFAERPEGSVSTLKIQRTQQEDSAVYLCASSLRTGSYNSPLHFGNGTRLTVT.

This chain joins TRBV7-8 and TRBJ1-4; D unresolved. CDR1 and CDR2 (germline): SGHVS, FQNEAQ. V was shortened by 6 bases and J by 6 bases, with 14 bases between the two germline ends. This CDR3 is 14 amino acids long. CDR3 loop: CASRQAATYEKLFF. DNA for the CDR3: TGTGCCAGCAGGCAAGCAGCTACGTATGAAAAACTGTTTTTT.

CDR3 bases: TGTGCCAGCAGCTTAGAGGCGGCAGTATCCTCCTACGAGCAGTACTTC. Translated, it gives CASSLEAAVSSYEQYF. The chain employs TRBV7-6 and TRBJ2-7; D ambiguous. Germline V gene sequence: CDR1 SGHVS, CDR2 FNYEAQ. Trimming removed 1 base at V and 0 bases at J, with 13 bases between. CDR3 length: 16 amino acids.